This TCR beta chain comes out of a study of a mutant IDH1 vaccine in newly diagnosed glioma. In the study overall: V12 took place at week 35, and V13 at week 47.

The time point was: week 35, safety follow-up. Topical imiquimod was applied with each vaccine dose, which held 300 ug of mutant IDH1 20-mer peptide. In the case of this clone: Its antigen is unidentified.

Profiled with immunoSEQ multiplex PCR; TCRdb holds only in-frame clones, not every one. The data show roughly 40,000 clones, with 75% to 85% seen just once and approximately 4.6% held by the top ten. This CDR3 is built from 16 residues. Germline V gene data show CDR1 as SNHLY and CDR2 as FYNNEI. V lost 1 base, J lost 7 bases, and 12 bases stayed unmatched. The rearrangement uses TRBV2 and TRBJ2-7; 8 positions agree with TRBD1. Sequencing was performed on PBMCs, taken from a glioma patient whose treatment included an IDH1 peptide vaccine. This clonotype was sampled from a woman in her 50s with glioma. The CDR3 sequence: CASSEVWQGARGEQYF. CDR3 coding DNA: TGTGCCAGCAGTGAAGTATGGCAGGGGGCACGGGGGGAGCAGTACTTC.